A selection of T cell receptor beta chains follows, all from one sample in a study of blood T cell repertoires in COVID-19. The method was immunoSEQ multiplex PCR; TCRdb's version includes in-frame clones alone and lacks a portion of them. The data hold approximately 400,000 clones, with around 83% observed a single time. Sequenced material: PBMCs or T cells enriched from blood (not recorded which). These TCRs come from a woman in her forties or fifties who had recovered from COVID-19. Both conserved end residues are part of each CDR3. Fields, in order: J gene, V gene, clone size, D gene, CDR3 protein, CDR3 DNA. A D gene is named only where the DNA matches it firmly. Clone size is shown for a subset of rows, as once, few, many or a class of expanded clone.

J: TRBJ1-6; V: TRBV2; size: NA; D: NA; CDR3: CASSVDSPLHF; DNA: TGTGCCAGCAGCGTCGATTCACCCCTCCACTTT
J: TRBJ1-4; V: TRBV5-5; size: NA; D: NA; CDR3: CASSLGPGVGSEGRKLFF; DNA: TGTGCCAGCAGCTTGGGGCCAGGGGTTGGGTCTGAGGGGCGGAAACTGTTTTTT
J: TRBJ2-1; V: TRBV5-1; size: NA; D: TRBD1; CDR3: CASSFGDRGPYNEQFF; DNA: TGCGCCAGCAGCTTCGGAGACAGGGGACCCTACAATGAGCAGTTCTTC
J: TRBJ1-2; V: TRBV5-1; size: few; D: NA; CDR3: CASSLAPSSYGYTF; DNA: TGCGCCAGCAGCTTGGCCCCCTCCAGCTATGGCTACACCTTC
J: TRBJ1-1; V: TRBV4-3; size: NA; D: TRBD1; CDR3: CASSPDRAAYTEAFF; DNA: TGCGCCAGCAGCCCAGACAGGGCCGCGTACACTGAAGCTTTCTTT
J: TRBJ1-3; V: TRBV4-2; size: NA; D: NA; CDR3: CASSQATVQGASGNTIYF; DNA: TGTGCCAGCAGCCAAGCCACTGTACAGGGAGCCTCTGGAAACACCATATATTTT
J: TRBJ2-7; V: TRBV11-1; size: NA; D: NA; CDR3: CASSSQQGSYEQYF; DNA: TGTGCCAGCAGCTCTCAACAGGGATCCTACGAGCAGTACTTC
J: TRBJ1-5; V: TRBV6-5; size: NA; D: TRBD1; CDR3: CASSYSDRGSNQPQHF; DNA: TGTGCCAGCAGTTACTCGGACAGGGGGAGCAATCAGCCCCAGCATTTT
J: TRBJ1-2; V: TRBV19; size: NA; D: NA; CDR3: CASSNEVWSYGYTF; DNA: TGTGCCAGTAGTAACGAGGTTTGGTCCTATGGCTACACCTTC
J: TRBJ1-2; V: TRBV5-6; size: NA; D: NA; CDR3: CASSPDSNYGYTF; DNA: TGTGCCAGCAGCCCAGACAGTAACTATGGCTACACCTTC
J: TRBJ2-2; V: TRBV21-1; size: NA; D: NA; CDR3: CASSKARGLASGRAITGELFF; DNA: TGTGCCAGCAGCAAAGCGCGGGGTCTTGCTAGCGGGAGGGCCATCACCGGGGAGCTGTTTTTT
J: TRBJ2-2; V: TRBV7-3; size: few; D: NA; CDR3: CASSLIPSGELFF; DNA: TGTGCCAGCAGCTTAATCCCTTCCGGGGAGCTGTTTTTT
J: TRBJ2-3; V: TRBV6-4; size: NA; D: NA; CDR3: CASSPQTTTDTQYF; DNA: TGTGCCAGCAGTCCTCAGACAACCACAGATACGCAGTATTTT
J: TRBJ1-4; V: TRBV7-8; size: NA; D: NA; CDR3: CASSANRDPGEKLFF; DNA: TGTGCCAGCAGCGCAAACAGGGATCCGGGAGAAAAACTGTTTTTT
J: TRBJ1-2; V: TRBV19; size: NA; D: TRBD1; CDR3: CASSMILRDRALYGYTF; DNA: TGTGCCAGTAGTATGATCCTCCGGGACAGGGCTCTCTATGGCTACACCTTC
J: TRBJ1-5; V: TRBV4-3; size: NA; D: NA; CDR3: CASSQDRGQNQPQHF; DNA: TGCGCCAGCAGCCAAGATCGGGGACAAAATCAGCCCCAGCATTTT
J: TRBJ2-5; V: TRBV25-1; size: many; D: TRBD2; CDR3: CASSELGSGEETQYF; DNA: TGTGCCAGCAGTGAACTTGGTAGCGGGGAAGAGACCCAGTACTTC
J: TRBJ1-4; V: TRBV18; size: NA; D: TRBD1; CDR3: CASSSGTGGVMKLFF; DNA: TGTGCCAGCTCTAGCGGGACAGGGGGCGTCATGAAACTGTTTTTT
J: TRBJ2-7; V: TRBV5-1; size: NA; D: NA; CDR3: CASSLITGEAYEQYF; DNA: TGCGCCAGCAGCTTGATTACAGGGGAGGCCTACGAGCAGTACTTC
J: TRBJ1-1; V: TRBV19; size: NA; D: NA; CDR3: CASSPPDVRALTEAFF; DNA: TGTGCCAGTAGTCCCCCGGATGTGCGGGCGCTAACTGAAGCTTTCTTT